This passage covers 30 T cell receptor beta chains from one sample sequenced in a study of vaccination effects on CD4 cells after COVID-19. Before sequencing, viral peptide pools were used by the ViraFEST assay to expand antigen-specific CD4+ T cells. Isolation of CD4+ T cells took place after approximately ten days of culture. This individual tested PCR-positive for SARS-CoV-2 infection between March and December 2020. These receptors lack a known antigen. Clones were sequenced by immunoSEQ multiplex PCR, and TCRdb holds only the in-frame ones, with some missing. The data show about 26,000 clones, around 78% seen once. The sample consisted of CD4+ T cells from PBMCs cultured with HCoV-NL63 spike peptides, taken before COVID-19 vaccination. Source of these receptors: a human donor who had a prior SARS-CoV-2 infection.

CDR3 amino acids: CASSLETSGTADPYEQYF. The CDR3 region has the DNA TGTGCCAGCAGCTTAGAGACTAGCGGGACTGCAGACCCCTACGAGCAGTACTTC. The J gene is TRBJ2-7, the V gene TRBV11-3, with TRBD2 identical over 11 bases. Germline assignment: CDR1 SGHNT and CDR2 YENEEA. The CDR3 consists of 18 residues. The ends lost 0 bases at V and 2 bases at J; junction bases unmatched: 9.

The J gene is TRBJ2-5, the V gene TRBV2, with D possibly matching TRBD1 (6 bases). In germline, CDR1 is SNHLY, CDR2 FYNNEI. The V gene lost 4 bases and the J gene lost 1 base, with 13 bases spanning the gap. The CDR3 totals 15 residues. DNA of the CDR3: TGTGCCAGCAGTGCGAACAGGGAAATCCAAGAGACCCAGTACTTC. Protein sequence: CASSANREIQETQYF.

In its sample, this clone is large. A junction boundary mismatches the germline segment, possibly from a read error. The chain carries TRBV12-3 or TRBV12-4 and TRBJ1-3, with D unclear. This CDR3 contains 13 residues. The CDR3 region is CASSLSPGNTIYF. CDR3 DNA sequence: TGTGCCAGCAGTTTGAGCCCTGGGAACACCATATATTTT.

The chain couples TRBV20-1 to TRBJ1-2, with D possibly being TRBD1 (6 bases). In germline, CDR1 is DFQATT, CDR2 SNEGSKA (reference sequence). The CDR3 runs to 11 residues. Trimming removed 6 bases at V and 8 bases at J, with 13 bases between. The CDR3 sequence: CSAYRDKGYTF. The CDR3 DNA is TGCAGTGCCTACAGGGATAAGGGCTACACCTTC.

The chain has TRBV27 and TRBJ2-3; 8 positions match TRBD2. In germline, CDR1 is MNHEY, CDR2 SMNVEV (reference sequence). The CDR3 runs 15 residues. V dropped 5 bases and J dropped 5; count of bases not matched to a gene: 9. The CDR3 spells CASSLTYGGEDTQYF. In nucleotides, the CDR3 is TGTGCCAGCAGTCTCACCTACGGGGGGGAAGATACGCAGTATTTT.

This clone was observed a single time. The chain couples TRBV7-2 to TRBJ2-3; 8 bases are shared with TRBD2. The V and J ends lost 5 bases and 4 bases, in that order; junction bases with no gene match: 8. Germline lookup yields CDR1 SGHTA and CDR2 FQGNSA. The CDR3 runs 15 residues. CDR3 bases: TGTGCCAGCAGCCCAGCGGGGGAGTATGCAGATACGCAGTATTTT. The encoded protein is CASSPAGEYADTQYF.

This clone is medium-sized (0.01 to 0.1%) by share. The chain carries TRBV5-5 and TRBJ1-1, with D perhaps TRBD1 (5 bases). This CDR3 is 15 amino acids long. Trimming shortened V by 0 bases and J by 4 bases, and 13 bases separated the two germline ends. Germline CDR1 SGHKS, CDR2 YYEKEE (reference sequence). The chain's CDR3 is CASSLEWGGGTEAFF. The DNA for the CDR3 is TGTGCCAGCAGCTTGGAATGGGGCGGGGGCACTGAAGCTTTCTTT.

The V gene is TRBV6-2 or TRBV6-3, the J gene TRBJ2-7; TRBD2 matches 7 bases. CDR1 and CDR2 from the germline V gene are MNHEY and SVGEGT. The CDR3 runs 15 residues. With V trimmed by 0 bases and J by 4 bases, 6 bases remained unmatched. In nucleotides, the CDR3 is TGTGCCAGCAGTTACTCGGCTAGCGGTTATTACGAGCAGTACTTC. Translated, it gives CASSYSASGYYEQYF.

The chain joins TRBV18 to TRBJ1-5; D call uncertain. V shed 6 bases and J shed 0 bases, with 6 bases lying between them. The V gene's germline CDR1 is KGHSH and CDR2 LQKENI. The CDR3 covers 13 residues. CDR3: CASSPYSNQPQHF. CDR3 in DNA: TGTGCCAGCTCGCCCTATAGCAATCAGCCCCAGCATTTT. The whole variable domain, filled in from reference TRBV18 and TRBJ1-5, reads NAGVMQNPRHLVRRRGQEARLRCSPMKGHSHVYWYRQLPEEGLKFMVYLQKENIIDESGMPKERFSAEFPKEGPSILRIQQVVRGDSAAYFCASSPYSNQPQHFGDGTRLSIL.

This rearrangement joins TRBV11-2 to TRBJ2-5; no firm D call. The CDR3 extends over 17 amino acids. Germline V gene data show CDR1 as SGHAT and CDR2 as FQNNGV. V was shortened by 4 bases and J by 7 bases, with 25 bases between the two germline ends. CDR3 in DNA: TGTGCCAGCAGCTCCCTCAAAGGGCAGCGTACCGATTGGACCCAGTACTTC. Residues: CASSSLKGQRTDWTQYF.

In its sample, this clone was seen a few times. The chain has TRBV7-9 and TRBJ2-7; no definite D call. Trimming took off 3 bases at V and 5 bases at J, with 5 bases between the two ends. CDR1 and CDR2 (germline): SEHNR, FQNEAQ (reference sequence). This CDR3 is built from 11 residues. For the CDR3, the DNA is TGTGCCAGCAGCTTGTGGGACGAGCAGTACTTC. As protein: CASSLWDEQYF.

This sequence joins TRBV4-1 and TRBJ2-1; 7 positions match TRBD2. J gave up 5 bases and V 3 bases, and 13 bases lay outside the gene matches. From germline, CDR1 is MGHRA and CDR2 YSYEKL. This CDR3 has 17 amino acids. The CDR3 is CASSHIRDYKNDNEQFF. The DNA of the CDR3 is TGCGCCAGCAGCCACATTAGGGACTACAAAAATGACAATGAGCAGTTCTTC.

This clone appeared a few times. The chain uses TRBV18 and TRBJ2-1; D unresolved. The CDR3 covers 13 residues. V was clipped by 3 bases and J by 4 bases, with 7 bases between them. Germline-derived CDR1 and CDR2 are KGHSH and LQKENI. CDR3 bases: TGTGCCAGCTCACCGACCGGATACAATGAGCAGTTCTTC. This translates into CASSPTGYNEQFF.

The chain has TRBV24-1 and TRBJ2-7, with TRBD2 identical over 13 bases. Unmatched junction bases numbered 5, after V lost 4 bases and J lost 0 bases. The CDR3 spans 17 residues. CDR1 is KGHDR and CDR2 is SFDVKD in the germline V gene. CDR3 bases: TGTGCCACCAGTGACCCCGGGACTAGCGGGAACTCCTACGAGCAGTACTTC. Amino acid sequence: CATSDPGTSGNSYEQYF.

J is TRBJ1-5 and V is TRBV6-5; no clear D gene. CDR3 length: 13 amino acids. V lost 8 bases and J lost 7, with 15 bases in between. Germline CDR1 MNHEY, CDR2 SVGAGI. The DNA of the CDR3 is TGTGCCAGCCGCGTCTTAGATGCCCAGCCCCAGCATTTT. It specifies CASRVLDAQPQHF.

The genes are TRBV2 and TRBJ2-3; D is unresolved. The V gene lost 2 bases and the J gene lost 2 bases, with 8 bases spanning the gap. The CDR3 is made up of 14 amino acids. Germline V lookup: CDR1 SNHLY, CDR2 FYNNEI. CDR3 nucleotides: TGTGCCAGCAGTGAATTTGATGCCACAGATACGCAGTATTTT. Its translation is CASSEFDATDTQYF.

This chain joins TRBV5-4 and TRBJ2-1; 7 positions match TRBD1. Germline values: CDR1 SGHNT, CDR2 YYREEE (reference sequence). V shed 0 bases, J shed 4 bases, and the junction held 4 bases outside the gene matches. The CDR3 sequence is 15 residues long. The CDR3 nucleotides read TGTGCCAGCAGCTTGGCAGGGGGAAAGTACAATGAGCAGTTCTTC. Its protein product is CASSLAGGKYNEQFF.

The chain employs TRBV7-9 and TRBJ2-5; 8 bases are shared with TRBD1. This CDR3 has 14 residues. Germline CDR1 is SEHNR and CDR2 is FQNEAQ (reference sequence). Trimming took 3 bases from V and 5 from J; bases not matched to a gene: 5. CDR3 in DNA: TGTGCCAGCAGCTTGCAGGGGGCGCAGGAGACCCAGTACTTC. Its translation: CASSLQGAQETQYF.

The chain has TRBV4-3 and TRBJ2-2; 8 bases match TRBD2. The CDR3 length is 17 residues. With 0 bases clipped from V and 5 bases from J, the junction kept 8 bases outside the gene matches. CDR1 and CDR2 from the germline V gene are LGHNA and YSLEER. CDR3 in DNA: TGCGCCAGCAGCCAAGAGGAGGGACTAGAGAATACCGGGGAGCTGTTTTTT. Protein product: CASSQEEGLENTGELFF.

CDR3 sequence: CASREWQRELHEQFF. CDR3 nucleotide sequence: TGTGCCAGCAGGGAATGGCAGCGGGAGCTACATGAGCAGTTCTTC. The V gene is TRBV7-9, the J gene TRBJ2-1, with 8 bases identical to TRBD2. CDR3 length equals 15 residues. J was trimmed by 8 bases and V by 6 bases; bases with no gene match: 12. Germline CDR1 and CDR2: SEHNR and FQNEAQ (reference sequence).

The chain carries TRBV12-2 and TRBJ2-5; the listed D gene, TRBD2, was not tested against the DNA. TRBV12-2 is a listed pseudogene. This CDR3 is built from 17 residues. The CDR3 spells CASRLAPTSGREETQYF. The CDR3 DNA is TGTGCAAGTCGCTTAGCGCCAACTAGCGGGAGGGAAGAGACCCAGTACTTC.

The chain uses TRBV30 and TRBJ2-1, with 16 bases aligning to TRBD2. CDR3 length equals 16 residues. Germline values: CDR1 GTSNPN, CDR2 SVGIG (reference sequence). The junction had 9 bases not matched to a gene; V was cut back by 5 bases and J by 8 bases. The CDR3 sequence is CAWGSGTSGGADEQFF. CDR3 bases: TGTGCCTGGGGATCCGGGACTAGCGGGGGGGCGGATGAGCAGTTCTTC.

CDR3 loop: CAWGRDEQYF. Here the CDR3 DNA reads TGTGCCTGGGGGAGGGACGAGCAGTACTTC. The rearrangement uses TRBV30 and TRBJ2-7, with TRBD2 matching over 7 bases. Germline-derived CDR1 and CDR2 are GTSNPN and SVGIG (reference sequence). The CDR3 has 10 residues. Trimming at V came to 5 bases and at J to 5 bases, leaving 0 bases not matched to a gene.

The chain joins TRBV10-3 to TRBJ1-6; TRBD1 is a possible D gene (5 bases). CDR3 length: 13 amino acids. Germline CDR1 is ENHRY and CDR2 is SYGVKD. Trimming removed 10 bases from V and 7 bases from J, with 14 bases in between. The CDR3 DNA is TGTGCCACCCGACAGTCTCTGAATTCACCCCTCCACTTT. Its protein product is CATRQSLNSPLHF.

The V call is TRBV28, the J call TRBJ1-1; D remains unclear. The ends were cut back, 5 bases at V and 6 bases at J, with 19 bases in the middle. There are 15 residues in the CDR3. Germline CDR1 reads MDHEN; CDR2 reads SYDVKM. CDR3 sequence: CASSPVGGLKAEAFF. CDR3 nucleotides: TGTGCCAGCAGTCCAGTGGGAGGGCTGAAGGCTGAAGCTTTCTTT. The entire variable domain, with the rest obtained from reference TRBV28 and TRBJ1-1, is as follows: DVKVTQSSRYLVKRTGEKVFLECVQDMDHENMFWYRQDPGLGLRLIYFSYDVKMKEKGDIPEGYSVSREKKERFSLILESASTNQTSMYLCASSPVGGLKAEAFFGQGTRLTVV.

The chain carries TRBV27 and TRBJ2-1, with unresolved D. CDR1 is MNHEY, CDR2 SMNVEV, per germline (reference sequence). Trimming left V 3 bases short and J 2 bases short, with 11 bases between. The CDR3 length is 15 residues. The CDR3 coding sequence is TGTGCCAGCAGTTTGTACAAATATACCTACAATGAGCAGTTCTTC. Translated: CASSLYKYTYNEQFF.

V is TRBV27 and J is TRBJ1-6; no firm D call. Germline CDR1 reads MNHEY; CDR2 reads SMNVEV (reference sequence). Trimming shortened V by 1 base and J by 7 bases, and 5 bases separated the two germline ends. This CDR3 contains 13 residues. CDR3: CASSLYQNSPLHF. The CDR3 nucleotides read TGTGCCAGCAGTTTATACCAAAATTCACCCCTCCACTTT.

The V and J genes are TRBV11-1 and TRBJ1-1; D not certain. CDR3 length: 13 amino acids. From germline, CDR1 is SGHAT and CDR2 FQDESV (reference sequence). V was trimmed by 6 bases and J by 2 bases, leaving 10 bases between them. The CDR3: CASRQPSNTEAFF. The CDR3 DNA reads TGTGCCAGCAGACAACCATCTAACACTGAAGCTTTCTTT. The variable domain in full, completed from reference TRBV11-1 and TRBJ1-1, reads EAEVAQSPRYKITEKSQAVAFWCDPISGHATLYWYRQILGQGPELLVQFQDESVVDDSQLPKDRFSAERLKGVDSTLKIQPAELGDSAMYLCASRQPSNTEAFFGQGTRLTVV.

The gene calls are TRBV27 and TRBJ2-3, with 8 bases aligning to TRBD1. Looked up from germline, CDR1 is MNHEY and CDR2 is SMNVEV (reference sequence). Unmatched junction bases numbered 11, after V lost 6 bases and J lost 6 bases. CDR3 size: 15 residues. For the CDR3, the DNA is TGTGCCAGCAGCTCCGACAGGGGAGAATTGGATACGCAGTATTTT. It codes for CASSSDRGELDTQYF.

This chain joins TRBV6-6 and TRBJ1-3; weak D call: TRBD1 (5 bases). The ends were cut back, 6 bases at V and 4 bases at J, with 16 bases in the middle. The CDR3 is made up of 15 amino acids. Germline V CDR1 and CDR2: MNHNY, SVGAGI (reference sequence). The CDR3 coding sequence is TGTGCCAGCAGCTCTAGCCAGGGAAGAGGAAACACCATATATTTT. Translated, it gives CASSSSQGRGNTIYF.